Each of the 26 T cell receptor beta chains below was sequenced from the same sample in a study of glioma-infiltrating T cells after dendritic cell vaccination. Using immunoSEQ multiplex PCR, the repertoire was profiled, and TCRdb retains in-frame clones only, with some absent. The sample has 30,000 to 40,000 clones; 70% to 85% are singletons. The sequenced sample was blood, obtained before dendritic cell vaccination. The receptor source for this set is a human donor with glioblastoma.

The CDR3 nucleotides read TGTGCCAGCAGTTTACGGGACAGCTTTAATGAAAAACTGTTTTTT. This codes for CASSLRDSFNEKLFF. The genes are TRBV27 and TRBJ1-4, with 7 bases aligning to TRBD1. The V gene end was trimmed by 2 bases and the J gene end by 4 bases; junction bases not matched to a gene: 4. This CDR3 is built from 15 residues. The germline gives CDR1 MNHEY, CDR2 SMNVEV (reference sequence).

The J gene is TRBJ2-5, the V gene TRBV2; 8 bases are shared with TRBD2. V dropped 7 bases and J dropped 7; count of bases not matched to a gene: 8. Germline values: CDR1 SNHLY, CDR2 FYNNEI. CDR3 size: 13 residues. CDR3 in amino acids: CASIPVSGGTQYF. CDR3 DNA sequence: TGTGCCAGCATCCCTGTCAGCGGGGGGACCCAGTACTTC. The complete variable domain, with remaining parts taken from reference TRBV2 and TRBJ2-5, reads EPEVTQTPSHQVTQMGQEVILRCVPISNHLYFYWYRQILGQKVEFLVSFYNNEISEKSEIFDDQFSVERPDGSNFTLKIRSTKLEDSAMYFCASIPVSGGTQYFGPGTRLLVL.

The CDR3 nucleotides read TGTGCCAGCAGCTTGGGGACAACGAACACCGGGGAGCTGTTTTTT. Encoded protein: CASSLGTTNTGELFF. The V call is TRBV5-6, the J call TRBJ2-2, with a weak D call TRBD1 (5 bases). The V gene lost 0 bases and the J gene lost 0 bases, with 6 bases spanning the gap. The CDR3 is 15 amino acids. Germline values: CDR1 SGHDT, CDR2 YYEEEE.

A few counts support this clone. V gene TRBV19 combines with J gene TRBJ2-1; TRBD2 aligns across 10 bases. The CDR3 is 16 amino acids. The V gene's germline CDR1 is LNHDA and CDR2 SQIVND (reference sequence). With V trimmed by 1 base and J by 7 bases, 7 bases remained unmatched. CDR3 sequence: CASSIVGSGGRNEQFF. The CDR3 DNA follows: TGTGCCAGTAGTATAGTTGGTAGCGGGGGGAGGAATGAGCAGTTCTTC.

This clone has a single count. The gene calls are TRBV4-2 and TRBJ2-6; D is possibly TRBD1 (5 bases). From germline, CDR1 is LGHNA and CDR2 YNFKEQ. The CDR3 length is 17 residues. Trimming cost V 4 bases and J 2 bases, with 15 bases left between them. The CDR3 sequence: CASSRREGVTGANVLTF. The CDR3 nucleotides read TGTGCCAGCAGCCGAAGGGAAGGGGTCACTGGGGCCAACGTCCTGACTTTC.

The chain employs TRBV19 and TRBJ1-5; TRBD1 matches 8 bases. Germline V gene lookup returns CDR1 LNHDA and CDR2 SQIVND (reference sequence). There are 12 residues in the CDR3. V shed 4 bases, J shed 15 bases, and the junction held 8 bases outside the gene matches. CDR3 nucleotides: TGTGCCAGTAGTAGATGGACAGGGTTTTGGCATTTT. Translation gives CASSRWTGFWHF.

The chain employs TRBV6-5 and TRBJ2-1; D is perhaps TRBD1 (6 bases). V lost 5 bases to trimming and J lost 3 bases, with 14 bases between them. This CDR3 is 15 amino acids long. Germline CDR1 is MNHEY and CDR2 is SVGAGI. As DNA, the CDR3 is TGTGCCAGCAGTGTGAGGGACATAGACTACAATGAGCAGTTCTTC. Protein sequence: CASSVRDIDYNEQFF.

For this clone: Germline is not matched at one junction end, which may reflect a read error. The same CDR3 is also encoded by other DNA sequences in this sample. The rearrangement links TRBV6-6 to TRBJ1-6, with 7 positions matching TRBD1. The CDR3 covers 16 residues. CDR1 is MNHNY, CDR2 SVGAGI, per germline (reference sequence). CDR3 loop: CASRAGGGSYNSPLHF. The CDR3 nucleotides are TGTGCCAGCAGGGCCGGAGGGGGCTCATATAATTCCCCCCTCCACTTT.

This chain uses TRBV5-1 with TRBJ2-5, with TRBD2 as a possible D gene (5 bases). There are 15 residues in the CDR3. The germline CDR1 and CDR2 sequences are SGHRS and YFSETQ. The V gene lost 0 bases and the J gene lost 5 bases, with 14 bases spanning the gap. The CDR3 is CASSLGGPGMETQYF. CDR3 coding DNA: TGCGCCAGCAGCTTGGGCGGGCCGGGGATGGAGACCCAGTACTTC.

The DNA for the CDR3 is TGTGCCAGCAGTTTGGCAGTGACAGGGAGTGAAGCTTTCTTT. It specifies CASSLAVTGSEAFF. The rearrangement uses TRBV27 and TRBJ1-1; 7 nucleotides line up with TRBD1. The CDR3 runs 14 residues. The V segment lost 3 bases and the J segment 7 bases; nucleotides outside the gene matches: 8. Germline V gene sequence: CDR1 MNHEY, CDR2 SMNVEV (reference sequence).

The V and J genes are TRBV9 and TRBJ2-3; 7 bases match TRBD1. V shed 4 bases and J 1 base; nucleotides not matched to a gene: 9. CDR1 is SGDLS and CDR2 is YYNGEE in the germline V gene. The CDR3 has 16 residues. The CDR3 here is CASSSRSGTGTDTQYF. In DNA form, the CDR3 reads TGTGCCAGCAGCTCTCGCTCCGGGACAGGCACAGATACGCAGTATTTT.

The J gene is TRBJ1-2, the V gene TRBV6-1; perhaps TRBD1 as D (6 bases). CDR3 size: 13 residues. Trimming left V 4 bases short and J 9 bases short, with 15 bases between. Germline loops: CDR1 MNHNS, CDR2 SASEGT. CDR3 sequence (DNA): TGTGCCAGCAGTGCCAGACAGGAGACTCGCTACACCTTC. It encodes CASSARQETRYTF.

V gene TRBV5-6 combines with J gene TRBJ1-2, with a weak D call TRBD1 (5 bases). This CDR3 comprises 15 residues. Germline CDR1 reads SGHDT; CDR2 reads YYEEEE. Trimming took 4 bases from V and 8 from J, leaving 21 bases between them. CDR3 nucleotides: TGTGCCAGCAGCCTCCGGGACTACTCCTCGAAAGGCTACACCTTC. Amino acids: CASSLRDYSSKGYTF.

The CDR3 DNA is TGTGCCACCACCAACCCTGACAGGGGCTTCTTTGGCTACACCTTC. Its translation is CATTNPDRGFFGYTF. The rearrangement joins TRBV15 to TRBJ1-2, with 8 positions matching TRBD1. The CDR3 consists of 15 residues. Trimming at V came to 7 bases and at J to 7 bases, leaving 14 bases not matched to a gene. Germline V gives CDR1 LNHNV, CDR2 YYDKDF (reference sequence). Variable domain in full (rest from reference TRBV15 and TRBJ1-2): DAMVIQNPRYQVTQFGKPVTLSCSQTLNHNVMYWYQQKSSQAPKLLFHYYDKDFNNEADTPDNFQSRRPNTSFCFLDIRSPGLGDTAMYLCATTNPDRGFFGYTFGSGTRLTVV.

The chain links TRBV6-5 to TRBJ1-4; 7 bases map to TRBD1. The CDR3 runs 15 residues. CDR1 is MNHEY, CDR2 SVGAGI, per germline. Trimming took 4 bases from V and 10 from J; bases not matched to a gene: 12. The DNA of the CDR3 is TGTGCCAGCAGTTCCACGTCCCGGGACAGTAGAAAACTGTTTTTT. Amino acid sequence: CASSSTSRDSRKLFF.

This rearrangement joins TRBV6-5 to TRBJ1-2; 9 nucleotides align to TRBD1. The V gene's germline CDR1 is MNHEY and CDR2 SVGAGI. The length of the CDR3 is 12 residues. V lost 7 bases and J lost 8; bases outside the gene matches: 5. CDR3 DNA: TGTGCCAGCACTACAGGGGGCTGGGGCTACACCTTC. Translation: CASTTGGWGYTF.

The V gene is TRBV2, the J gene TRBJ2-7, with TRBD2 matching over 7 bases. Germline CDR1 SNHLY, CDR2 FYNNEI. The CDR3 is 12 amino acids. With 6 bases clipped from V and 3 bases from J, the junction kept 2 bases outside the gene matches. The CDR3 here is CASRGGSYEQYF. The CDR3 DNA follows: TGTGCCAGCAGGGGGGGGAGCTACGAGCAGTACTTC.

The chain carries TRBV4-1 and TRBJ2-5; 11 bases map to TRBD1. The CDR3 length is 18 residues. The V gene's germline CDR1 is MGHRA and CDR2 YSYEKL. The V segment lost 1 base and the J segment 4 bases; nucleotides outside the gene matches: 11. CDR3 protein: CASSQGRFGQGAPETQYF. As DNA, the CDR3 is TGCGCCAGCAGCCAAGGCCGTTTCGGACAGGGGGCCCCAGAGACCCAGTACTTC.

V usage is TRBV5-1 and J usage is TRBJ2-2, with D maybe TRBD1 (6 bases). Looked up from germline, CDR1 is SGHRS and CDR2 is YFSETQ. Trimming removed 4 bases at V and 2 bases at J, with 12 bases between. The CDR3 contains 15 residues. CDR3 DNA: TGCGCCAGCAGCCCGGTGGACAGCAACACCGGGGAGCTGTTTTTT. Protein product: CASSPVDSNTGELFF.

In this sample, this clone turned up once. Here the CDR3 reads CASSLGGSDYGYTF. CDR3 nucleotides: TGTGCCAGCAGCTTGGGGGGTTCAGACTATGGCTACACCTTC. The chain has TRBV7-9 and TRBJ1-2, with a weak D call TRBD1 (5 bases). The germline gives CDR1 SEHNR, CDR2 FQNEAQ (reference sequence). The CDR3 sequence is 14 residues long. V dropped 3 bases and J dropped 3 bases, with 11 bases sitting between them. The variable domain in full, with the rest retrieved from reference TRBV7-9 and TRBJ1-2, is DTGVSQNPRHKITKRGQNVTFRCDPISEHNRLYWYRQTLGQGPEFLTYFQNEAQLEKSRLLSDRFSAERPKGSFSTLEIQRTEQGDSAMYLCASSLGGSDYGYTFGSGTRLTVV.

On this clone itself: Relative to the germline gene, one junction end is altered; a read error may explain this. V is TRBV7-7 and J is TRBJ2-3, with D perhaps matching TRBD2 (6 bases). This CDR3 is built from 16 residues. Germline-derived CDR1 and CDR2 are SSHAT and FNYEAQ (reference sequence). CDR3 residues: CASSLPRGVATDTQYF. DNA of the CDR3: TGTGCTAGCAGCTTACCCCGCGGGGTCGCCACAGATACGCAGTATTTT.

This clone has a single count. This chain joins TRBV7-2 and TRBJ1-5; no reliable D call. This CDR3 region has 13 residues. Germline lookup yields CDR1 SGHTA and CDR2 FQGNSA. V was pared by 3 bases and J by 4 bases, with 7 bases between. CDR3 loop: CASSFGGNQPQHF. CDR3 nucleotide sequence: TGTGCCAGCAGCTTTGGCGGGAATCAGCCCCAGCATTTT.

The table lists this clone with a count of one. The genes are TRBV7-9 and TRBJ2-7; a possible D gene is TRBD2 (6 bases). The CDR3 has 13 residues. V lost 1 base, J lost 5 bases, and 9 bases lay in between. CDR1 SEHNR and CDR2 FQNEAQ come from the germline V gene (reference sequence). The CDR3 DNA is TGTGCCAGCAGCTTAGGTGGGGGGAACGAGCAGTACTTC. Translated, it gives CASSLGGGNEQYF. The variable domain in full, completed from reference TRBV7-9 and TRBJ2-7, reads DTGVSQNPRHKITKRGQNVTFRCDPISEHNRLYWYRQTLGQGPEFLTYFQNEAQLEKSRLLSDRFSAERPKGSFSTLEIQRTEQGDSAMYLCASSLGGGNEQYFGPGTRLTVT.

The CDR3 DNA reads as TGTGCCAGCAGCCTAAATACAGGGGGACCCTACGAGCAGTACTTC. Amino acids: CASSLNTGGPYEQYF. V and J are TRBV4-2 and TRBJ2-7; 8 nucleotides match TRBD1. V lost 4 bases and J lost 2; bases outside the gene matches: 7. The CDR3 consists of 15 residues. CDR1 and CDR2 from the germline V gene are LGHNA and YNFKEQ.

The rearrangement joins TRBV14 to TRBJ2-7, with D uncertain. Trimming pared 4 bases from V and 4 bases from J, leaving 23 bases between. Germline CDR1 is SGHDN and CDR2 is FVKESK. This CDR3 contains 17 residues. The CDR3: CASSLGKYWAVPYEQYF. The CDR3 DNA sequence: TGTGCCAGCAGCCTTGGAAAATATTGGGCAGTGCCATACGAGCAGTACTTC.

The chain uses TRBV27 and TRBJ1-2; D is uncertain. Germline CDR1 reads MNHEY; CDR2 reads SMNVEV (reference sequence). There are 14 residues in the CDR3. V lost 2 bases and J 0 bases, leaving 7 bases between the germline ends. In DNA, the CDR3 is TGTGCCAGCAGTTTACACCCAGCTAACTATGGCTACACCTTC. Translating gives CASSLHPANYGYTF.